This T cell receptor (beta chain) comes out of a study of molecular identifiers for immune sequencing clone quantification. Study context: Sequencing covered four of five parts into which replicate RNA from about 20,000 or 100,000 naive CD8 cells was split. Study outcomes and limitations: In a background of roughly 970,000 naive cells, spiked Jurkat TCR RNA from one cell was reportedly detectable.

TCRdb reprocessed the PCR reads with MiXCR, giving one entry per CDR3 protein. The sample holds approximately 630,000 distinct CDR3 sequences, roughly 27% seen once. Notes on this clonotype: Its antigen is not identified. A much larger clone lies one base from this, so it may be a read error.

V shed 5 bases and J shed 0 bases, with 25 bases lying between them. The CDR3 is 20 residues long. Germline V lookup: CDR1 SEHNR, CDR2 FQNEAQ (reference sequence). The sequence derives from a human donor in good health. Some libraries in this study had Jurkat cell RNA spiked in. The rearrangement uses TRBV7-9 and TRBJ2-2; D is tentatively TRBD1 or TRBD2 (6 bases each). The source material was naive CD8+ T cells from blood, with Jurkat cell RNA spiked in. The subset was: FACS-sorted CD8+CD4-CCR7+CD45RA+ naive T cells. The CDR3 loop is CASSPQQGVSGTSNTGELFF. The DNA of the CDR3 is TGTGCCAGCAGCCCCCAACAGGGCGTGTCCGGGACTTCGAACACCGGGGAGCTGTTTTTT.